These T cell receptor beta chains were read from a single sample in a study of T cell repertoires in cytomegalovirus infection. For these TCRs, the target antigens are not known. TCRdb used MiXCR to reprocess the reads, holding one entry per CDR3 protein. The sample contains 110,000 or so distinct CDR3 sequences, more than 30% of which appear only once. The material sequenced was CD8+ T cells from cultured PBMCs, taken from culture after CMV antigen stimulation. Receptor source: a human donor in good health (CMV status not recorded). Some clones in this sample may be carry-over from other donors' samples. The CDR3 runs from the conserved cysteine through the conserved F or W. The D gene is left open where the match is weak. The size of a clone is reported for some rows only, either as once, few or many, or as a class for expanded clones.

clone_size j_call v_call d_call cdr3_aa cdr3_nt
. TRBJ1-3 TRBV7-9 . CASRHPGVAGNTIYF TGTGCCAGCAGACACCCGGGTGTGGCCGGAAACACCATATATTTT
. TRBJ2-1 TRBV27 TRBD2 CASSLYSGGGNEQFF TGTGCCAGCAGTTTATACTCGGGGGGTGGCAATGAGCAGTTCTTC
. TRBJ2-7 TRBV18 . CASSPNRVEQYF TGTGCCAGCTCACCGAACAGGGTCGAGCAGTACTTC
few TRBJ1-2 TRBV5-5 TRBD1 CASSRQGTYGYTF TGTGCCAGCAGTCGACAGGGGACCTATGGCTACACCTTC
. TRBJ1-2 TRBV20-1 . CSAHARDTTHYGYTF TGCAGTGCTCATGCCCGGGACACAACCCACTATGGCTACACCTTC
many TRBJ2-5 TRBV7-2 . CASSPTPGFGETQYF TGTGCCAGCAGCCCCACGCCGGGGTTCGGGGAGACCCAGTACTTC
. TRBJ2-7 TRBV12-3/TRBV12-4 . CASSSGRRLRYEQYF TGTGCCAGCAGTTCCGGCAGACGCCTCCGGTACGAGCAGTACTTC
. TRBJ2-1 TRBV7-3 TRBD1 CASTETGQGEQFF TGTGCCAGTACGGAGACAGGGCAGGGTGAGCAGTTCTTC
. TRBJ2-2 TRBV4-1 TRBD1 CASSLGQGAGELFF TGCGCCAGCAGCCTGGGACAGGGGGCCGGGGAGCTGTTTTTT
. TRBJ1-3 TRBV27 . CASSKALGISGNTIYF TGTGCCAGCAGTAAGGCGCTGGGGATCTCTGGAAACACCATATATTTT
. TRBJ1-5 TRBV12-3/TRBV12-4 . CASIILGTSNQPQHF TGTGCCAGCATCATCCTCGGGACATCCAATCAGCCCCAGCATTTT
. TRBJ2-2 TRBV2 . CASSEEVTNTGELFF TGTGCCAGCAGTGAAGAAGTTACGAACACCGGGGAGCTGTTTTTT
. TRBJ2-5 TRBV6-1 . CASSYHRRLPNEETQYF TGTGCCAGCAGTTACCACAGGCGGCTGCCCAACGAAGAGACCCAGTACTTC
few TRBJ1-1 TRBV12-3/TRBV12-4 . CASSFHFFLQTVSSGDEAFF TGTGCCAGCAGTTTTCATTTTTTCTTACAGACGGTTAGTTCAGGAGATGAAGCTTTCTTT
many TRBJ1-2 TRBV12-3/TRBV12-4 . CASSFSTAPQGEGYTF TGTGCCAGCAGTTTTTCGACAGCCCCGCAGGGAGAGGGCTACACCTTC
. TRBJ2-1 TRBV6-6 . CASNTGYNVQFF TGTGCCAGCAATACAGGGTACAATGTGCAGTTCTTC
. TRBJ2-2 TRBV7-2 . CASSLERRDTGELFF TGTGCCAGCAGCTTAGAACGACGGGACACCGGGGAGCTGTTTTTT
. TRBJ1-2 TRBV4-2 TRBD1 CASSLTDRSNGYTF TGTGCCAGCAGCCTGACGGACAGGTCGAATGGCTACACCTTC